The clone carrying this TCR beta chain was counted at least ten times. RNA transcripts were the template for amplifying TCR beta CDR3 regions. In the first-round RT-PCR of the TCR CDR3, the HTBI primer set was used. TCRdb used MiXCR to reprocess the multiplex PCR reads, holding one entry per CDR3 protein. This repertoire shows some 510,000 distinct CDR3 sequences, more than 20% found once; its top ten account for about 25%. This sample was included in a study of T cells in Graves' hyperthyroidism and ophthalmopathy. The CDR3 loop spans 14 amino acids. V lost 4 bases to trimming and J lost 3 bases; unmatched junction nucleotides: 5.

Sequenced: blood. The sequence was obtained from a man between 18 and 29 years old with Graves' hyperthyroidism. The chain links TRBV12-3 or TRBV12-4 to TRBJ1-1, with 7 bases identical to TRBD1. CDR3 bases: TGTGCCAGCAGTTCGGGACAGATCTACACTGAAGCTTTCTTT. Translated: CASSSGQIYTEAFF.